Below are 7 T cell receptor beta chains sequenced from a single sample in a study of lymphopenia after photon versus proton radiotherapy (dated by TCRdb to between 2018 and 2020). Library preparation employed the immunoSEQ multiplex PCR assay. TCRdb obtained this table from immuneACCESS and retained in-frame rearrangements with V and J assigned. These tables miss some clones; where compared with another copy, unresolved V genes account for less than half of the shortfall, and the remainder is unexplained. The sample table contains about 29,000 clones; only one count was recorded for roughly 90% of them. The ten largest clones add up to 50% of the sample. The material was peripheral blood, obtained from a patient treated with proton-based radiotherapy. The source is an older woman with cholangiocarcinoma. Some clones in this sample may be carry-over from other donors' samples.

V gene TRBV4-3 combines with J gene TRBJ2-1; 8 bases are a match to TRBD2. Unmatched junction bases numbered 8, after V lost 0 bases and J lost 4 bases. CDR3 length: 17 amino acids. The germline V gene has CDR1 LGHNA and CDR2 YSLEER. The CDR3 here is CASSQETSGSMYNEQFF. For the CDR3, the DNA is TGCGCCAGCAGCCAAGAGACCAGCGGGAGTATGTACAATGAGCAGTTCTTC.

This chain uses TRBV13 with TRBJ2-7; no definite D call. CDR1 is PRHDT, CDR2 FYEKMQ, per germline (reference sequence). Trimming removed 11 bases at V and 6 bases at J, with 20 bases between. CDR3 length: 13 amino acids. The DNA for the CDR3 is TGTGCCGCGTCGGCAGGCCGCCAGTTCGAGCAGTACTTC. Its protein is CAASAGRQFEQYF.

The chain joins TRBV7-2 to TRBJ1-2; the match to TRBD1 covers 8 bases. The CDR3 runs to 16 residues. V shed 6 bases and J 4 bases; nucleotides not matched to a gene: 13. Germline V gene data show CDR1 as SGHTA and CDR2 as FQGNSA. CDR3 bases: TGTGCCAGCAGAGCCCCGGGACAGGCCTTCTCCTATGGCTACACCTTC. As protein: CASRAPGQAFSYGYTF.

The CDR3 region has the DNA TGTGCCAGCAGTACCACTCGGCGGGAGCTGTTTTTT. Its protein is CASSTTRRELFF. The chain combines TRBV6-5 with TRBJ2-2; D remains unclear. Germline values: CDR1 MNHEY, CDR2 SVGAGI. Trimming cost V 5 bases and J 9 bases, with 10 bases left between them. This CDR3 comprises 12 residues.

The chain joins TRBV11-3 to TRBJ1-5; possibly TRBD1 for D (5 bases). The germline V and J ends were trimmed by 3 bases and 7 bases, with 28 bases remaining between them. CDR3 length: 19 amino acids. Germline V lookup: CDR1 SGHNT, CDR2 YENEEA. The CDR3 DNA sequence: TGTGCCAGCAGCTTGGGGGGGACCCTGGAGTCCCGGAGGCGGCAGCCCCAGCATTTT. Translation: CASSLGGTLESRRRQPQHF.

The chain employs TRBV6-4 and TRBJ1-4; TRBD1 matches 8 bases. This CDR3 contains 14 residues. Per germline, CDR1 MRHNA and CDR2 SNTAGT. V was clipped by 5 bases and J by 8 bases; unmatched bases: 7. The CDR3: CASSTDRGGEKLFF. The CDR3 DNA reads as TGTGCCAGCAGTACCGACAGGGGTGGCGAAAAACTGTTTTTT.

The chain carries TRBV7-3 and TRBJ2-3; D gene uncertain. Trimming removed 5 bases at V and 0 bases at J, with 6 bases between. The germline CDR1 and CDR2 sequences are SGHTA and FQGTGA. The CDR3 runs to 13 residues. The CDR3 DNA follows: TGTGCCAGCAGCCTGGGAAGCACAGATACGCAGTATTTT. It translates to CASSLGSTDTQYF.